This entry lists 21 T cell receptor beta chains sequenced from one sample in a study of blood T cell repertoires in COVID-19. Using immunoSEQ multiplex PCR, the repertoire was profiled, and TCRdb retains in-frame clones only, with some absent. The sample includes about 300,000 clones, approximately 90% of them seen just once. The material sequenced was peripheral blood. The receptors shown here come from a woman aged 45-60 years with COVID-19, enrolled during active disease.

As DNA, the CDR3 is TGTGCCAGCAGCTTATTTGGTAGCGGATCCTACGAGCAGTACTTC. Translating it yields CASSLFGSGSYEQYF. The genes are TRBV5-4 and TRBJ2-7; maybe TRBD2 (6 bases). The CDR3 is 15 amino acids. V dropped 2 bases and J dropped 1 base, with 13 bases sitting between them. Germline loops: CDR1 SGHNT, CDR2 YYREEE (reference sequence). Variable domain in full (rest from reference TRBV5-4 and TRBJ2-7): ETGVTQSPTHLIKTRGQQVTLRCSSQSGHNTVSWYQQALGQGPQFIFQYYREEENGRGNFPPRFSGLQFPNYSSELNVNALELDDSALYLCASSLFGSGSYEQYFGPGTRLTVT.

This clone was picked up one time. The CDR3 spells CASSQNQGIDNQPQHF. CDR3 sequence (DNA): TGTGCCAGCTCACAGAATCAGGGGATAGATAATCAGCCCCAGCATTTT. The V and J genes are TRBV18 and TRBJ1-5; possibly TRBD1 for D (6 bases). Trimming took off 4 bases at V and 4 bases at J, with 17 bases between the two ends. The CDR3 length is 16 residues. Per the germline V gene, CDR1 is KGHSH and CDR2 is LQKENI.

The gene calls are TRBV7-9 and TRBJ1-4; TRBD1 agrees at 7 bases. Germline V gene sequence: CDR1 SEHNR, CDR2 FQNEAQ (reference sequence). The CDR3 totals 14 residues. V shed 5 bases, J shed 5 bases, and the junction held 5 bases outside the gene matches. In DNA, the CDR3 is TGTGCCAGCAGCCCACCGGGACAGAATGAAAAACTGTTTTTT. Amino acid sequence: CASSPPGQNEKLFF.

The chain has TRBV2 and TRBJ1-3, with D possibly being TRBD1 (6 bases). In germline, CDR1 is SNHLY, CDR2 FYNNEI. The CDR3 runs to 15 residues. The V end was cut by 3 bases, the J end by 0 bases, with 9 bases between. The CDR3 DNA follows: TGTGCCAGCAGTGATACAGGGAACTCTGGAAACACCATATATTTT. Translation gives CASSDTGNSGNTIYF. The full variable domain, completed using reference TRBV2 and TRBJ1-3, is EPEVTQTPSHQVTQMGQEVILRCVPISNHLYFYWYRQILGQKVEFLVSFYNNEISEKSEIFDDQFSVERPDGSNFTLKIRSTKLEDSAMYFCASSDTGNSGNTIYFGEGSWLTVV.

This chain uses TRBV27 with TRBJ2-7; a possible D gene is TRBD2 (6 bases). V was cut by 4 bases and J by 5 bases, with 12 bases left in between. Germline CDR1 MNHEY, CDR2 SMNVEV (reference sequence). The CDR3 contains 13 residues. The CDR3 sequence is CASSWISGNEQYF. DNA of the CDR3: TGTGCCAGCAGTTGGATTAGCGGAAACGAGCAGTACTTC.

V is TRBV5-1 and J is TRBJ1-5; the match to TRBD1 covers 8 bases. This CDR3 is 15 amino acids long. Germline assignment: CDR1 SGHRS and CDR2 YFSETQ. The V segment lost 4 bases and the J segment 0 bases; nucleotides outside the gene matches: 3. The CDR3 coding sequence is TGCGCCAGCAGCACGACAGGGGCTAGCAATCAGCCCCAGCATTTT. Protein: CASSTTGASNQPQHF.

The chain recombines TRBV21-1 with TRBJ2-4; whether TRBD1, the table's D call, matches the DNA was not checked. TRBV21-1 has pseudogene status. This CDR3 is built from 16 residues. The CDR3, as DNA: TGTGCCAGCAGCAAAGTGGGCAGCCTAGCCAAAAACATTCAGTACTTC. Translating it yields CASSKVGSLAKNIQYF.

The rearrangement uses TRBV5-4 and TRBJ2-7; TRBD2 agrees at 9 bases. The CDR3 runs to 16 residues. Germline lookup yields CDR1 SGHNT and CDR2 YYREEE (reference sequence). With V trimmed by 4 bases and J by 1 base, 9 bases remained unmatched. The CDR3 region has the DNA TGTGCCAGCAGCGGTTCAGCGGGAGGTCCTTCCTACGAGCAGTACTTC. This gives the protein CASSGSAGGPSYEQYF.

V and J are TRBV9 and TRBJ2-3; 9 nucleotides match TRBD1. CDR1 is SGDLS, CDR2 YYNGEE, per germline. V lost 3 bases, J lost 0 bases, and 2 bases stayed unmatched. The CDR3 runs 15 residues. The CDR3 DNA reads TGTGCCAGCAGCGCGGGACAGGGCAGCACAGATACGCAGTATTTT. Amino acid sequence: CASSAGQGSTDTQYF.

V and J are TRBV9 and TRBJ2-1; D not resolved. CDR1 SGDLS and CDR2 YYNGEE come from the germline V gene. The V end lost 0 bases, the J end lost 0 bases, and 7 bases lay between the germline ends. The CDR3 extends over 15 amino acids. CDR3 in DNA: TGTGCCAGCAGCGTAGATGCGTACTCCTACAATGAGCAGTTCTTC. As protein: CASSVDAYSYNEQFF.

CDR3 region: CASGDRYGYTF. In nucleotides, the CDR3 is TGTGCCAGTGGGGACAGATATGGCTACACCTTC. This chain links TRBV19 with TRBJ1-2, with 7 bases identical to TRBD1. The CDR3 runs 11 residues. Trimming removed 8 bases from V and 5 bases from J; junction bases left unmatched: 2. Germline CDR1 LNHDA, CDR2 SQIVND (reference sequence).

The genes are TRBV6-5 and TRBJ1-5; a weak D match, TRBD1 (5 bases). Germline CDR1 is MNHEY and CDR2 is SVGAGI. Between the trimmed V and J ends, which lost 6 bases and 3 bases, there was a span of 12 bases. The CDR3 loop spans 14 amino acids. The CDR3 DNA follows: TGTGCCAGCAGCCGCGCAGGGAACAATCAGCCCCAGCATTTT. Encoded protein: CASSRAGNNQPQHF.

V is TRBV19 and J is TRBJ2-2, with TRBD2 as a possible D gene (6 bases). The CDR3 has 14 amino acids. Germline V gene data show CDR1 as LNHDA and CDR2 as SQIVND (reference sequence). Trimming pared 7 bases from V and 3 bases from J, leaving 12 bases between. The DNA of the CDR3 is TGTGCCAGTACCCCCGCGGGGCACACCGGGGAGCTGTTTTTT. Translation: CASTPAGHTGELFF.

This chain uses TRBV6-2 or TRBV6-3 with TRBJ2-7; 7 nucleotides align to TRBD1. The CDR3 contains 15 residues. Germline CDR1 and CDR2: MNHEY and SVGEGT. The V gene end was trimmed by 5 bases and the J gene end by 7 bases; junction bases not matched to a gene: 14. The CDR3 reads CASSTRTGPKEEQYF. The CDR3 bases are TGTGCCAGCAGTACTCGGACAGGCCCTAAAGAAGAGCAGTACTTC.

The rearrangement uses TRBV23-1 and TRBJ1-4; a possible D gene is TRBD1 (6 bases). TRBV23-1 is an ORF for which the function is uncertain. The CDR3 is 15 amino acids. V shed 3 bases and J shed 6 bases, with 14 bases lying between them. The CDR3, as DNA: TGCGCCAGCAGTCATTTTGACAGGAGCCATGAAAAACTGTTTTTT. Amino acid sequence: CASSHFDRSHEKLFF.

This sequence joins TRBV9 and TRBJ2-7, with D maybe TRBD2 (6 bases). The V end lost 7 bases, the J end lost 4 bases, and 18 bases lay between the germline ends. The CDR3 spans 14 residues. Germline V gene lookup returns CDR1 SGDLS and CDR2 YYNGEE. CDR3 in DNA: TGTGCCAGCGGGGGACTGGGCCGGAAGTACGAGCAGTACTTC. This sequence encodes CASGGLGRKYEQYF.

The chain employs TRBV7-2 and TRBJ1-1; TRBD1 agrees at 10 bases. The J segment lost 3 bases and the V segment lost 0 bases, leaving 13 bases of the junction unmatched. Germline CDR1 SGHTA, CDR2 FQGNSA. The CDR3 is 19 residues long. For the CDR3, the DNA is TGTGCCAGCAGCTTAGCGTTCTGGGACAGGGGAGGTTCGGACACTGAAGCTTTCTTT. Its translation is CASSLAFWDRGGSDTEAFF.

Turning to this clone: This sample also contains other DNA sequences that code for the same CDR3. The chain couples TRBV12-5 to TRBJ1-3; D is uncertain. V was shortened by 5 bases and J by 1 base, with 9 bases between the two germline ends. Germline CDR1 LGHNT, CDR2 FRNRAP. The CDR3 loop spans 14 amino acids. CDR3 in amino acids: CASGLSGSGNTIYF. The CDR3 DNA follows: TGTGCTAGTGGTCTCTCCGGGTCTGGAAACACCATATATTTT.

The chain links TRBV5-4 to TRBJ2-3; maybe TRBD2 (5 bases). Germline assignment: CDR1 SGHNT and CDR2 YYREEE (reference sequence). The CDR3 has 13 amino acids. Trimming stripped 7 bases from V and 5 bases from J, with 14 bases between. CDR3 residues: CASRAGGGDTQYF. The CDR3 coding sequence is TGTGCCAGCCGCGCGGGTGGAGGAGATACGCAGTATTTT.

This chain uses TRBV15 with TRBJ1-1, with D uncertain. The length of the CDR3 is 15 residues. With 1 base removed from V and 3 bases from J, the gap between germline ends came to 12 bases. Germline V gene data show CDR1 as LNHNV and CDR2 as YYDKDF (reference sequence). DNA for the CDR3: TGTGCCACCAGCAGAGGTACTGGAGGGTACACTGAAGCTTTCTTT. This sequence encodes CATSRGTGGYTEAFF.

This clone is a singleton in its sample. This chain uses TRBV15 with TRBJ1-5; weak D call: TRBD1 (6 bases). Germline V lookup: CDR1 LNHNV, CDR2 YYDKDF (reference sequence). Trimming took 7 bases from V and 5 from J, leaving 15 bases between them. This CDR3 spans 14 amino acids. For the CDR3, the DNA is TGTGCCACCAACGGGGGGGGGCTCGATCAGCCCCAGCATTTT. Translating it yields CATNGGGLDQPQHF.